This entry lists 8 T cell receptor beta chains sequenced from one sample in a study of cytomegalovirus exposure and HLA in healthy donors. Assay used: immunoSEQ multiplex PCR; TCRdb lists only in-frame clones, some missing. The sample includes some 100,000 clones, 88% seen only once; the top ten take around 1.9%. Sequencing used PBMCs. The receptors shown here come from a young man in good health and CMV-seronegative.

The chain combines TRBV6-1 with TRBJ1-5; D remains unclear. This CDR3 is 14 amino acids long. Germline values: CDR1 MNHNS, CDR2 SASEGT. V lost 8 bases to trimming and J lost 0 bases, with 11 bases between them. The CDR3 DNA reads TGTGCCAGCCTGAGAGCCGATAGCAATCAGCCCCAGCATTTT. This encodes CASLRADSNQPQHF.

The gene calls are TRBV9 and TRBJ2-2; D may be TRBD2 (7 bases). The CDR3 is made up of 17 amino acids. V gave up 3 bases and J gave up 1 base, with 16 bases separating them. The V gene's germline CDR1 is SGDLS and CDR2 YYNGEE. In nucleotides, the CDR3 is TGTGCCAGCAGCGCCAGGGGAGGGAACAGGAACACCGGGGAGCTGTTTTTT. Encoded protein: CASSARGGNRNTGELFF.

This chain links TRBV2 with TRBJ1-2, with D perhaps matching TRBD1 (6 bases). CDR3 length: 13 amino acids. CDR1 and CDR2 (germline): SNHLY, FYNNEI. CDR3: CAKGGAGDYGYTF. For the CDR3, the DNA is TGTGCTAAAGGTGGGGCAGGGGACTATGGCTACACCTTC.

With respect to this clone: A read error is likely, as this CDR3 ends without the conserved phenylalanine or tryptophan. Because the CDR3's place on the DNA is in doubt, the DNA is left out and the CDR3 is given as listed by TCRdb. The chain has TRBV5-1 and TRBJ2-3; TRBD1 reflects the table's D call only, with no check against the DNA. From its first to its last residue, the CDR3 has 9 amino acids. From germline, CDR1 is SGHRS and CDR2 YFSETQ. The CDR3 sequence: CASSSGQYG.

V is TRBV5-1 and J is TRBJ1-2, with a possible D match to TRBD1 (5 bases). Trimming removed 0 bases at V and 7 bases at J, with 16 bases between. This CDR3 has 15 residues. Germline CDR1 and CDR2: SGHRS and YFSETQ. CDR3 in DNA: TGCGCCAGCAGCTTGGCGGGGGTACCGAGTGGTGGCTACACCTTC. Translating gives CASSLAGVPSGGYTF.

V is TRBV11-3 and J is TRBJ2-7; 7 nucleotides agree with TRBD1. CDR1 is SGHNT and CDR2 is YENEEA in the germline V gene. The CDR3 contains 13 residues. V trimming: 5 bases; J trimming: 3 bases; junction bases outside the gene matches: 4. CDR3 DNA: TGTGCCAGCAGCCGGGGACAGAACTACGAGCAGTACTTC. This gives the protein CASSRGQNYEQYF.

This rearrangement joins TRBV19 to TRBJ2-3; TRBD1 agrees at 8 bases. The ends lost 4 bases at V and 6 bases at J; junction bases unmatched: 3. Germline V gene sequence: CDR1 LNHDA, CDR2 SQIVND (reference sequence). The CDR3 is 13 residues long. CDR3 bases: TGTGCCAGTAGTAAACAGGGGGTGGATACGCAGTATTTT. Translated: CASSKQGVDTQYF.

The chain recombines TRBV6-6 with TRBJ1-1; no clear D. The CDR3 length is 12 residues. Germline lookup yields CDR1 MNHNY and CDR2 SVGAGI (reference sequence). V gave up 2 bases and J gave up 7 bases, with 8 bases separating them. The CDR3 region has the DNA TGTGCCAGCAGTTACGCCGGGAATGAAGCTTTCTTT. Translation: CASSYAGNEAFF.